This T cell receptor (beta chain) originates from a study of blood T cell repertoires in COVID-19 (dated by TCRdb to between 2020 and 2021). Turning to the overall study: Collaborator samples came from the United States, Italy and Spain and covered acute and convalescent phases of COVID-19. The material from the prospective study consisted of cDNA or gDNA derived from T cells, B-cell-depleted T cells, or PBMCs. The dataset comprised deeply sampled blood TCRbeta repertoires from subjects exposed to, actively infected with, or recovered from COVID-19. The repertoires were made available in a free public database intended to serve as a resource for research on the immune response to SARS-CoV-2. Samples came from the ongoing ImmuneRACE study (first 160 participants) plus 1,254 subjects from 6 global collaborators. Nearly every sample came with metadata listing a de-identified subject ID, COVID-19 status, age in years and sex. Where available, HLA class I and class II types were taken from metadata supplied by the sample provider and were not determined by assay-based typing.

Here is what the overall study found, with its caveats: The amount of clinical and demographic metadata varied by source and participant and was provided uncurated.

The germline V gene encodes CDR1 SGHTA and CDR2 FQGNSA. The CDR3 starts with the cysteine, ends with the phenylalanine, and has 16 residues. The DNA shown is the 48-base CDR3, in frame from base 1. Relative to germline, V is 0 bases shorter and J is 4 bases shorter, with 15 bases between their ends. Note on this clone: The clone's antigen remains unknown. No much larger clone exists at a distance of one base, and base qualities are not known.

The immunoSEQ Assay, a bias-controlled multiplex PCR, was used to amplify TCRbeta CDR3 regions from genomic DNA. The source study handled its data this way. Nucleated cell counts per sample were estimated from amplification of reference gene primers within the assay. To quantify the absolute abundance of each unique TCRbeta CDR3 rearrangement, sequence reads were collapsed and filtered. For each sample, productive Simpson clonality was calculated as the square root of Simpson's diversity index over productive rearrangements. The clones in this table, taken by TCRdb from immuneACCESS, are in-frame only. Not every clone is retained; where verified, under half of the shortfall comes from an unresolved V gene, and the cause of the rest is unknown. V and J calls and clone size are as listed in that table; D and trimming were resolved from the DNA. This sample is represented by roughly 220,000 clones; roughly 89% of them were singletons. The ten top clones hold roughly 16% of the sample.

Participants in the prospective study were enrolled through a virtual design, were aged roughly 18 to 100 years, and lived in roughly 26 United States geographic areas. In the prospective study, participants were assigned to cohorts based on the clinical history participants reported in a screening survey and a study questionnaire. Exposed participants were defined as having been in contact with someone with a PCR-confirmed or clinician-diagnosed COVID-19 case within 2 weeks of study entry. Mobile phlebotomists in the prospective study collected whole blood, serum and a nasopharyngeal or oropharyngeal swab from every participant. Participants in the prospective study had the option to provide additional blood draws and questionnaires over a roughly two-month period. Blood samples from the prospective study were shipped frozen or at room temperature prior to DNA extraction.

Sequencing was performed on PBMCs or T cells enriched from blood (not recorded which). The chain couples TRBV7-2 to TRBJ1-1; TRBD1 could be the D gene, as 5 bases match. The source is a man younger than 40 who had been exposed to COVID-19. The DNA reads TGTGCCAGCAGCTTAGCGAAGCGGGGGTGGGTCACTGAAGCTTTCTTT. This encodes CASSLAKRGWVTEAFF. Extended through the reference TRBV7-2 and TRBJ1-1 proteins, this CDR3 yields the full variable domain: GAGVSQSPSNKVTEKGKDVELRCDPISGHTALYWYRQSLGQGLEFLIYFQGNSAPDKSGLPSDRFSAERTGGSVSTLTIQRTQQEDSAVYLCASSLAKRGWVTEAFFGQGTRLTVV.